These 14 T cell receptor beta chains share one sample of origin, sequenced in a study of blood T cell repertoires in COVID-19 (TCRdb year 2020). Libraries came from the immunoSEQ multiplex PCR assay. TCRdb limited this immuneACCESS table to in-frame rearrangements with V and J called. A share of clones is missing; checked studies link under half to unresolved V genes, and the rest is unexplained. A total of more than 250,000 clones appear in this sample, around 87% of them only once. The leading ten clones occupy 1% of the sample. The sequenced sample consisted of peripheral blood. The receptors originated from a man aged 50-59 years with active or convalescent COVID-19.

The J gene is TRBJ2-2, the V gene TRBV18; D may be TRBD2 (5 bases). CDR1 is KGHSH and CDR2 is LQKENI in the germline V gene. The V and J ends lost 3 bases and 0 bases respectively, with 14 bases between them. The CDR3 extends over 17 amino acids. DNA of the CDR3: TGTGCCAGCTCACCGACCCGACTACCTTCGAACACCGGGGAGCTGTTTTTT. It codes for CASSPTRLPSNTGELFF.

The chain combines TRBV28 with TRBJ2-1, with D perhaps TRBD2 (6 bases). Germline V CDR1 and CDR2: MDHEN, SYDVKM. Trimming removed 6 bases from V and 5 bases from J, with 11 bases in between. CDR3 size: 13 residues. The CDR3 region has the DNA TGTGCCAGCAGGATCGGGAGTAACAATGAGCAGTTCTTC. Its translation is CASRIGSNNEQFF.

The chain links TRBV6-6 to TRBJ1-2; maybe TRBD1 (5 bases). The CDR3 length is 14 residues. Trimming pared 0 bases from V and 6 bases from J, leaving 11 bases between. The germline CDR1 and CDR2 sequences are MNHNY and SVGAGI (reference sequence). CDR3 nucleotide sequence: TGTGCCAGCAGTTACTCGGCGGGGGTCGATGGCTACACCTTC. Protein sequence: CASSYSAGVDGYTF.

The V gene is TRBV6-4, the J gene TRBJ2-7, with 12 bases matching TRBD2. The V and J ends lost 6 bases and 12 bases, in that order; junction bases with no gene match: 9. Germline V gene sequence: CDR1 MRHNA, CDR2 SNTAGT. CDR3 length equals 13 residues. The CDR3, as DNA: TGTGCCAGCAGCTACCTAGCGGGAGGGCCCCGGTACTTC. Translation: CASSYLAGGPRYF.

This clone was detected once. The gene calls are TRBV6-2 or TRBV6-3 and TRBJ2-7; 7 positions match TRBD2. Germline V gene lookup returns CDR1 MNHEY and CDR2 SVGEGT. This CDR3 has 15 residues. V shed 3 bases and J 2 bases; nucleotides not matched to a gene: 7. This CDR3 reads CASSYAGLPPYEQYF. As DNA, the CDR3 is TGTGCCAGCAGTTATGCGGGACTACCACCCTACGAGCAGTACTTC.

A single count supports this clone. V is TRBV5-5 and J is TRBJ1-3; 7 nucleotides match TRBD1. The CDR3 contains 15 residues. The germline V gene has CDR1 SGHKS and CDR2 YYEKEE (reference sequence). Trimming cost V 3 bases and J 0 bases; bases outside gene matches: 3. CDR3 loop: CASSSDRISGNTIYF. In nucleotides, the CDR3 is TGTGCCAGCAGCTCGGACAGGATCTCTGGAAACACCATATATTTT.

CDR3 nucleotides: TGTGCCAGCAGCTTGGCTTATCGGACAGGGATGAACACTGAAGCTTTCTTT. It encodes CASSLAYRTGMNTEAFF. The rearrangement joins TRBV5-5 to TRBJ1-1; 8 bases are a match to TRBD1. CDR3 size: 17 residues. Germline CDR1 reads SGHKS; CDR2 reads YYEKEE (reference sequence). The ends lost 0 bases at V and 0 bases at J; junction bases unmatched: 7.

Only one count was recorded for this clone. V is TRBV4-3 and J is TRBJ2-7, with D possibly being TRBD1 (6 bases). This CDR3 is 13 amino acids long. The ends were cut back, 0 bases at V and 9 bases at J, with 12 bases in the middle. The germline V gene encodes CDR1 LGHNA and CDR2 YSLEER. Written as DNA, the CDR3 is TGCGCCAGCAGCCAAGAGGATTCAGGGGTGCAGTACTTC. Its translation is CASSQEDSGVQYF.

This clone has a single count. This chain joins TRBV28 and TRBJ2-5, with D hard to call. The V end lost 3 bases, the J end lost 4 bases, and 3 bases lay between the germline ends. The CDR3 covers 11 residues. Germline-derived CDR1 and CDR2 are MDHEN and SYDVKM. The CDR3 nucleotides read TGTGCCAGCAGTTTCGGAGAGACCCAGTACTTC. It encodes CASSFGETQYF.

The rearrangement joins TRBV19 to TRBJ1-1, with 7 bases that match TRBD1. Germline CDR1 and CDR2: LNHDA and SQIVND (reference sequence). V dropped 6 bases and J dropped 5; count of bases not matched to a gene: 6. There are 13 residues in the CDR3. CDR3 sequence reads: CASRDRVGTEAFF. The CDR3 DNA is TGTGCCAGTAGAGACAGGGTTGGAACTGAAGCTTTCTTT. The full variable domain, in which reference TRBV19 and TRBJ1-1 provide the parts outside the CDR3, is DGGITQSPKYLFRKEGQNVTLSCEQNLNHDAMYWYRQDPGQGLRLIYYSQIVNDFQKGDIAEGYSVSREKKESFPLTVTSAQKNPTAFYLCASRDRVGTEAFFGQGTRLTVV.

The CDR3 DNA is TGTGCCAGCAGTTTAAAGGTTGGCGGGACCCAGTACTTC. Its protein is CASSLKVGGTQYF. The chain combines TRBV27 with TRBJ2-5; D remains ambiguous. From germline, CDR1 is MNHEY and CDR2 SMNVEV (reference sequence). With 2 bases removed from V and 7 bases from J, the gap between germline ends came to 11 bases. This CDR3 comprises 13 residues.

J is TRBJ2-7 and V is TRBV5-6; 7 bases are shared with TRBD1. The trim removed 4 bases at V and 1 base at J, leaving 5 bases unmatched. The CDR3 covers 14 residues. The germline V gene has CDR1 SGHDT and CDR2 YYEEEE. The CDR3 reads CASSQQGSSYEQYF. CDR3 DNA: TGTGCCAGCAGCCAACAGGGGTCTTCCTACGAGCAGTACTTC.

The chain is built from TRBV5-1 and TRBJ2-2, with 12 bases fitting TRBD2. The germline gives CDR1 SGHRS, CDR2 YFSETQ. This CDR3 has 16 amino acids. V shed 2 bases and J 3 bases; nucleotides not matched to a gene: 2. CDR3 sequence: CASSFRLAGDTGELFF. The CDR3 bases are TGCGCCAGCAGCTTCCGACTAGCGGGGGACACCGGGGAGCTGTTTTTT.

The chain uses TRBV28 and TRBJ1-6; D not resolved. The V and J ends lost 5 bases and 2 bases respectively, with 13 bases between them. Germline V lookup: CDR1 MDHEN, CDR2 SYDVKM. This CDR3 comprises 16 residues. The CDR3: CASSKGGGTYNSPLHF. The CDR3 coding sequence is TGTGCCAGCAGTAAAGGAGGAGGCACCTATAATTCACCCCTCCACTTT.